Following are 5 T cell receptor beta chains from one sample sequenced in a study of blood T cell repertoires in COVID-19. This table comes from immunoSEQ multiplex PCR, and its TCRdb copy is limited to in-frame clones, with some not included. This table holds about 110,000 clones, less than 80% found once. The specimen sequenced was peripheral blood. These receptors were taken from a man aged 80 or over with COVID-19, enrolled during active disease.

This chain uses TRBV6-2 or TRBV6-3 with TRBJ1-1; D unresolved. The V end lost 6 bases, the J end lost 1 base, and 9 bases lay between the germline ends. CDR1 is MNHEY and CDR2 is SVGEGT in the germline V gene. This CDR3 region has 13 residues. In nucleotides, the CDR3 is TGTGCCAGCAGCCCCCGGGGGAACACTGAAGCTTTCTTT. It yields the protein CASSPRGNTEAFF.

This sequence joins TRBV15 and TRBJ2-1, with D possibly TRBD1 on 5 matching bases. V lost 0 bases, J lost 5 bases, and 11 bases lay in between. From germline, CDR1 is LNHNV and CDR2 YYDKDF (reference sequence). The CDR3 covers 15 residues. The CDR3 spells CATSRDPRVNNEQFF. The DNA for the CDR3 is TGTGCCACCAGCAGAGACCCCAGGGTTAACAATGAGCAGTTCTTC.

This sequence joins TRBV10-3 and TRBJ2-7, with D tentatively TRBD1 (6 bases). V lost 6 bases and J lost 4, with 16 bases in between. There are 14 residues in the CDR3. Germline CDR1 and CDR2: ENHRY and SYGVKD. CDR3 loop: CAIRSTGSGYEQYF. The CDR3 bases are TGTGCCATCAGATCCACAGGGAGTGGGTACGAGCAGTACTTC.

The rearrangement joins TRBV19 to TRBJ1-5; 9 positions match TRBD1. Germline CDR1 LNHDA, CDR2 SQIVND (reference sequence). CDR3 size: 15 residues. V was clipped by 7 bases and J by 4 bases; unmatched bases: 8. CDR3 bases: TGTGCCAGTAAGCTAAGGGACAGGGAAAATCAGCCCCAGCATTTT. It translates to CASKLRDRENQPQHF.

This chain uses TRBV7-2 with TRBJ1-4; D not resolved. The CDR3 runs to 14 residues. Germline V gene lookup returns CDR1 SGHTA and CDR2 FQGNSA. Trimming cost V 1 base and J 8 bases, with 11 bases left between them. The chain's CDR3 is CASSLGPLREKLFF. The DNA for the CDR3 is TGTGCCAGCAGCTTAGGTCCCCTCAGGGAAAAACTGTTTTTT.